This T cell receptor beta chain was recorded in a study of shared clonotypes between healthy human individuals. In the study overall: CD4 naive and memory got three plates each, CD8 naive two, CD8 memory one.

Losses at the gene ends were 6 bases for V and 0 bases for J; bases not matched to a gene: 3. Per the germline V gene, CDR1 is MNHEY and CDR2 is SVGAGI. The CDR3 loop spans 15 amino acids. The donors were adults (healthy and HIV-negative) with no recent acute infections or vaccinations. The sorted-subset replicate PCRs were given 150 to 200 ng DNA, which is 27,000 or so T cell genomes. The protocol was immunoSEQ multiplex PCR, while the TCRdb copy is restricted to in-frame clones and leaves out a portion. The profile shows about 1 million clones, about 74% of them singletons. The sample taken for sequencing was memory CD4+ T cells sorted from blood. Stated subset: CD45RA-negative fraction. The V call is TRBV6-5, the J call TRBJ1-5, with TRBD1 identical over 9 bases. The sequence derives from a man between 18 and 29 years old in good health. The CDR3 nucleotides are TGTGCCAGCAGACTACAGGGGGCTAGCAATCAGCCCCAGCATTTT. Translation gives CASRLQGASNQPQHF.